This T cell receptor (beta chain) was identified in a study of blood T cell repertoires in COVID-19. Assay: immunoSEQ multiplex PCR; the TCRdb copy retains only in-frame clones and omits some. This sample carries roughly 180,000 clones, roughly 80% of them seen once, and the ten largest clones take more than 5.5%. V was pared by 2 bases and J by 2 bases, with 11 bases between. The CDR3 has 15 residues. Germline loops: CDR1 SNHLY, CDR2 FYNNEI. Material for sequencing was peripheral blood. This clonotype was obtained from a human donor in a cohort sampled during active COVID-19. The gene calls are TRBV2 and TRBJ2-3, with D maybe TRBD2 (6 bases). The CDR3 loop reads CASSEWPSATDTQYF. CDR3 coding DNA: TGTGCCAGCAGTGAATGGCCTAGCGCCACAGATACGCAGTATTTT.